This entry is about one TCR beta chain. Antigen specificity is unknown. The record originates from a study of T-cell memory formation after mild COVID-19. Study results and caveats: Some responding clones appeared in pre-infection memory, suggesting cross-reactive memory joined. Most CD4+ clones that shrank were in CM and EM, while CD8+ ones turned up in EMRA.

TCRdb used MiXCR to reprocess the 5' RACE reads, holding one entry per CDR3 protein. The sample includes 150,000 to 200,000 distinct CDR3 sequences, roughly 14% seen only once; the top ten take roughly 14%. The CDR3 has 14 residues. Germline values: CDR1 SGHTA, CDR2 FQGNSA. V lost 3 bases and J 1 base, leaving 9 bases between the germline ends. The V and J genes are TRBV7-2 and TRBJ1-1; perhaps TRBD1 as D (6 bases). This sequence originates from an adult woman who had mild COVID-19 (a few samples of this study predate the infection). Cell type and time point are not known. Sequenced sample: PBMCs or a T cell subset sorted from them (not recorded which). In DNA form, the CDR3 reads TGTGCCAGCAGCTTGACAGGACAGAACACTGAAGCTTTCTTT. This encodes CASSLTGQNTEAFF.